The clone carrying this T cell receptor beta chain was recorded a few times. The data derive from a study of blood T cell repertoires in COVID-19. Study summary: Acute-phase and convalescent COVID-19 samples originated in the United States, Italy and Spain. PBMCs, B-cell-depleted T cells, or T cells provided the cDNA or gDNA that made up the material.

The CDR3 length is 16 residues. V gave up 0 bases and J gave up 4 bases, with 13 bases separating them. Germline V lookup: CDR1 MRHNA, CDR2 SNTAGT. Method: immunoSEQ multiplex PCR; TCRdb's copy keeps in-frame clones and lacks some. Of more than 300,000 clones in the sample, roughly 86% are singletons; the top ten hold 1.6%. The chain employs TRBV6-4 and TRBJ2-1, with D perhaps matching TRBD2 (5 bases). The sequenced sample was peripheral blood. The source of this sequence is a woman aged 45-60 years with acute or convalescent COVID-19. The CDR3 loop is CASSDSYGSRYNEQFF. CDR3 bases: TGTGCCAGCAGTGACTCTTATGGGAGCAGGTACAATGAGCAGTTCTTC.